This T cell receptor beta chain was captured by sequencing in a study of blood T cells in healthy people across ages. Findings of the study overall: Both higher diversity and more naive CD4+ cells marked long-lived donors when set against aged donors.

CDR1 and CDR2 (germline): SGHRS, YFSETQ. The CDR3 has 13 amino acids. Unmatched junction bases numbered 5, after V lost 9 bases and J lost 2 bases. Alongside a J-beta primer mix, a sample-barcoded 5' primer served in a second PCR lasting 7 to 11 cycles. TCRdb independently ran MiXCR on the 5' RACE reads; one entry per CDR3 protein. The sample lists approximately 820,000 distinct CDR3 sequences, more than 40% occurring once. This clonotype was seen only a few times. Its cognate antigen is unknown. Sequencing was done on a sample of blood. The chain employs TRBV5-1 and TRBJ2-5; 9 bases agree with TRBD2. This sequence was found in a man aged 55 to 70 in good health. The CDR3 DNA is TGCGCCACTTCGACTAGCGGACAAGAGACCCAGTACTTC. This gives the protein CATSTSGQETQYF.